The 6 T cell receptor beta chains below come from one sample, sequenced in a study of Graves' ophthalmopathy and Graves' hyperthyroidism. RNA transcripts were the template, and TCR beta CDR3 regions were amplified from them. The library came from an HTBI-primed first-round RT-PCR and a second-round multiplex PCR. TCRdb recomputed calls from the multiplex PCR reads with MiXCR, one row per CDR3 protein. This sample has about 600,000 distinct CDR3 sequences, with 35% to 45% found just once. Sequencing was carried out using peripheral blood or thyroid tissue (not recorded which). The receptors here all came from an adult man with Graves' hyperthyroidism.

The genes are TRBV7-6 and TRBJ2-7; D not certain. The V and J ends lost 2 bases and 7 bases respectively, with 12 bases between them. The V gene's germline CDR1 is SGHVS and CDR2 FNYEAQ. CDR3 length: 13 amino acids. The CDR3 nucleotides are TGTGCCAGCAGCTTACAGAACACCGGGGAGCAGTACTTC. Its translation is CASSLQNTGEQYF.

There are many counts of this clonotype. The rearrangement uses TRBV6-1 and TRBJ1-5, with 9 bases lining up with TRBD1. V shed 6 bases and J 5 bases; nucleotides not matched to a gene: 2. This CDR3 contains 13 residues. CDR1 and CDR2 (germline): MNHNS, SASEGT. The CDR3 DNA is TGTGCCAGCAGGAGACAGGGGGATCAGCCCCAGCATTTT. It translates to CASRRQGDQPQHF.

The table lists this clonotype with many counts. The V call is TRBV7-2, the J call TRBJ1-3; possibly TRBD1 for D (6 bases). Trimming pared 5 bases from V and 4 bases from J, leaving 12 bases between. In germline, CDR1 is SGHTA, CDR2 FQGNSA. The CDR3 contains 14 residues. CDR3 residues: CASSPWTAGNTIYF. CDR3 DNA sequence: TGTGCCAGCAGCCCCTGGACAGCCGGAAACACCATATATTTT.

The genes are TRBV12-3 or TRBV12-4 and TRBJ1-2, with D perhaps matching TRBD1 (6 bases). The CDR3 sequence is 14 residues long. Between the trimmed V and J ends, which lost 6 bases and 4 bases, there was a span of 15 bases. As DNA, the CDR3 is TGTGCCAGCAGGGGGGCTGGCGGCGTCTATGGCTACACCTTC. It translates to CASRGAGGVYGYTF.

The V and J genes are TRBV19 and TRBJ1-5; tentative D call: TRBD1 (5 bases). Germline V gene lookup returns CDR1 LNHDA and CDR2 SQIVND (reference sequence). The V gene lost 1 base and the J gene lost 7 bases, with 11 bases spanning the gap. This CDR3 has 14 amino acids. DNA for the CDR3: TGTGCCAGTAGTATAGCCAGGGCGATGCAGCCCCAGCATTTT. Its protein is CASSIARAMQPQHF. The variable domain in full, completed from reference TRBV19 and TRBJ1-5, reads DGGITQSPKYLFRKEGQNVTLSCEQNLNHDAMYWYRQDPGQGLRLIYYSQIVNDFQKGDIAEGYSVSREKKESFPLTVTSAQKNPTAFYLCASSIARAMQPQHFGDGTRLSIL.

This clonotype was counted only a few times. V and J are TRBV6-5 and TRBJ1-4; no clear D gene. Trimming removed 4 bases at V and 7 bases at J, with 10 bases between. This CDR3 spans 13 amino acids. Looked up from germline, CDR1 is MNHEY and CDR2 is SVGAGI. CDR3 sequence: CASSFQPSEKLFF. The CDR3 nucleotides are TGTGCCAGCAGTTTTCAGCCGAGTGAAAAACTGTTTTTT.